This is a list of T cell receptor beta chains from one sample in a study of T cells in Graves' hyperthyroidism and ophthalmopathy. TCRdb fed the multiplex PCR reads into MiXCR, producing one record per CDR3 protein. The sample contains roughly 700,000 distinct CDR3 sequences, 15% to 20% of which appear only once. Sequencing input: blood. Receptor source: a man aged 45-65 years with Graves' hyperthyroidism. Each CDR3 is given with its conserved first and last residue. Each record gives: CDR3 length, J gene, D gene, clone size, V gene, CDR3 protein, CDR3 DNA. The D gene is left open where the match is weak. Not every row has a clone size; where given, it reads once, few, many or a size class.

16,TRBJ2-7,TRBD2,many,TRBV28,CASSFLLTSGSNEQYF,TGTGCCAGCAGTTTCCTCTTGACTAGCGGGAGTAACGAGCAGTACTTC
14,TRBJ2-1,.,many,TRBV2,CARGYDGGGNEQFF,TGTGCCAGGGGGTATGATGGGGGTGGCAATGAGCAGTTCTTC
14,TRBJ2-7,TRBD1,.,TRBV9,CASSPWDSPYEQYF,TGTGCCAGCTCCCCCTGGGACAGCCCCTACGAGCAGTACTTC
16,TRBJ2-1,TRBD1,few,TRBV6-5,CASTPRWGTVYNEQFF,TGTGCCAGCACCCCCCGATGGGGGACAGTCTACAATGAGCAGTTCTTC
18,TRBJ1-2,TRBD1,.,TRBV18,CASSPFAGQGADDYGYTF,TGTGCCAGCTCACCGTTCGCGGGACAGGGGGCAGATGACTATGGCTACACCTTC
15,TRBJ2-4,.,many,TRBV29-1,CSVEVGTQAKNIQYF,TGCAGCGTTGAAGTGGGGACACAAGCCAAAAACATTCAGTACTTC
15,TRBJ2-7,.,few,TRBV24-1,CATSGSGRSSYEQYF,TGTGCCACCAGTGGCTCAGGACGGAGCTCCTACGAGCAGTACTTC
11,TRBJ1-1,TRBD1,many,TRBV5-1,CASRQQGPGIF,TGCGCCAGCCGACAACAGGGGCCGGGGATCTTT
11,TRBJ2-5,.,many,TRBV12-3/TRBV12-4,CASSTRETQYF,TGTGCCAGCAGTACAAGAGAGACCCAGTACTTC
15,TRBJ2-1,.,many,TRBV11-2,CASSLGIFTYNEQFF,TGTGCCAGCAGCTTAGGGATCTTCACCTACAATGAGCAGTTCTTC
15,TRBJ2-3,.,.,TRBV7-2,CASSQGSGATDTQYF,TGTGCCAGCAGTCAGGGGAGTGGGGCCACAGATACGCAGTATTTT
14,TRBJ1-1,TRBD1,.,TRBV10-1,CASSDGTVNTEAFF,TGCGCCAGCAGTGACGGGACAGTAAACACTGAAGCTTTCTTT
16,TRBJ1-5,.,.,TRBV20-1,CSATDRSGHSNQPQHF,TGCAGTGCTACAGACAGGTCGGGACATAGCAATCAGCCCCAGCATTTT
21,TRBJ2-5,TRBD2,.,TRBV2,CASSDGYWVAGGPKLQETQYF,TGTGCCAGCAGTGACGGTTATTGGGTAGCGGGAGGGCCAAAGTTGCAAGAGACCCAGTACTTC
16,TRBJ2-1,TRBD2,.,TRBV7-9,CASSFQSGRAHNEQFF,TGTGCCAGCAGCTTCCAGAGCGGGAGGGCCCACAATGAGCAGTTCTTC
15,TRBJ1-1,.,many,TRBV28,CASGQERGLNTEAFF,TGTGCCAGCGGTCAAGAACGGGGCCTTAACACTGAAGCTTTCTTT
14,TRBJ2-7,.,.,TRBV28,CASSPWMGSYEQYF,TGTGCCAGCAGTCCGTGGATGGGATCCTACGAGCAGTACTTC
15,TRBJ2-1,TRBD2,many,TRBV30,CAWSLAGVAYNEQFF,TGTGCCTGGAGTTTAGCGGGAGTGGCCTACAATGAGCAGTTCTTC
15,TRBJ2-7,TRBD1,many,TRBV11-2,CASSTRQGLPYEQYF,TGTGCCAGCAGCACAAGACAGGGTTTGCCCTACGAGCAGTACTTC
15,TRBJ1-4,.,many,TRBV19,CASSIRHGLNEKLFF,TGTGCCAGTAGTATTAGACACGGACTTAATGAAAAACTGTTTTTT
16,TRBJ2-7,TRBD2,many,TRBV28,CASSFLRLAPPYEQYF,TGTGCCAGCAGTTTCCTAAGACTAGCCCCTCCCTACGAGCAGTACTTC
14,TRBJ2-7,.,.,TRBV20-1,CSARPNTGHYEQYF,TGCAGTGCTAGACCAAATACAGGGCACTACGAGCAGTACTTC
12,TRBJ1-2,.,.,TRBV20-1,CSAIIPNYGYTF,TGCAGTGCTATAATACCTAACTATGGCTACACCTTC
14,TRBJ1-1,.,few,TRBV20-1,CSARNGPPNTEAFF,TGCAGTGCTAGAAACGGACCACCAAACACTGAAGCTTTCTTT
15,TRBJ2-1,.,.,TRBV27,CASSSLLGFDNEQFF,TGTGCCAGCAGTTCCTTGTTAGGTTTTGACAATGAGCAGTTCTTC
17,TRBJ2-1,.,.,TRBV7-2,CASSPHGERVGYNEQFF,TGTGCCAGCAGCCCCCATGGGGAGCGGGTAGGCTACAATGAGCAGTTCTTC
17,TRBJ2-1,.,.,TRBV5-6,CASSSLGVPPPHNEQFF,TGTGCCAGCAGCTCGTTGGGGGTTCCTCCACCACACAATGAGCAGTTCTTC
15,TRBJ2-1,.,few,TRBV6-1,CASRVSGGSYNEQFF,TGTGCCAGCAGGGTTTCCGGAGGCTCCTACAATGAGCAGTTCTTC
15,TRBJ2-1,TRBD2,many,TRBV27,CATSSTSGSGNEQFF,TGTGCCACCTCCTCGACTAGCGGGAGTGGAAATGAGCAGTTCTTC
17,TRBJ2-3,.,many,TRBV5-1,CASSLMPSDLSTDTQYF,TGCGCCAGCAGCTTGATGCCTAGCGATTTGAGCACAGATACGCAGTATTTT
16,TRBJ2-3,.,many,TRBV14,CASSPIPAKDEDTQYF,TGTGCCAGCAGCCCCATTCCGGCTAAGGATGAAGATACGCAGTATTTT
17,TRBJ2-1,TRBD2,many,TRBV5-1,CASSLRGTSVSYNEQFF,TGCGCCAGCAGCTTGCGTGGGACTAGCGTCTCCTACAATGAGCAGTTCTTC
15,TRBJ2-7,.,.,TRBV19,CASSIGSSGVYEQYF,TGTGCCAGTAGTATCGGGAGTTCTGGAGTTTACGAGCAGTACTTC
15,TRBJ2-5,TRBD1,.,TRBV19,CASAPRDRGLETQYF,TGTGCCAGTGCTCCCCGGGACAGGGGGCTAGAGACCCAGTACTTC
18,TRBJ2-1,TRBD2,.,TRBV13,CASSSPLGLAPSYNEQFF,TGTGCCAGCAGCTCGCCTTTGGGACTAGCGCCATCCTACAATGAGCAGTTCTTC
15,TRBJ1-1,.,many,TRBV14,CASSQIERAGSRTFF,TGTGCCAGCAGCCAGATCGAACGGGCGGGCAGTCGGACTTTCTTT
12,TRBJ1-2,.,.,TRBV12-5,CASERGRDGYTF,TGTGCTAGTGAAAGGGGACGGGATGGCTACACCTTC
14,TRBJ1-6,.,.,TRBV7-9,CASSSGGYNSPLHF,TGTGCCAGCAGCTCGGGAGGTTATAATTCACCCCTCCACTTT
18,TRBJ1-5,TRBD1,few,TRBV19,CASSTPRRFQGADQPQHF,TGTGCCAGTAGTACACCACGTAGGTTCCAGGGGGCAGATCAGCCCCAGCATTTT
16,TRBJ1-4,TRBD1,once,TRBV28,CASSPSTTGKEEKLFF,TGTGCCAGCAGTCCCTCAACGACAGGGAAAGAAGAAAAACTGTTTTTT
14,TRBJ2-1,TRBD2,many,TRBV24-1,CATSDVAGAGEQFF,TGTGCCACCAGTGATGTAGCGGGAGCAGGTGAGCAGTTCTTC
13,TRBJ2-5,.,.,TRBV30,CAWSTGLRETQYF,TGTGCCTGGAGTACGGGTCTCAGGGAGACCCAGTACTTC
12,TRBJ1-2,.,many,TRBV28,CASSLRFPGYTF,TGTGCCAGCAGCTTGAGGTTCCCCGGCTACACCTTC
13,TRBJ2-7,.,many,TRBV11-3,CASSYRPGYEQYF,TGTGCCAGCAGTTACAGGCCAGGATACGAGCAGTACTTC
16,TRBJ2-1,TRBD2,few,TRBV4-1,CASSQAPGGLINEQFF,TGCGCCAGCAGCCAGGCGCCGGGAGGGCTTATTAATGAGCAGTTCTTC
15,TRBJ2-7,.,.,TRBV27,CASSTAGTVTYEQYF,TGTGCCAGCAGTACGGCCGGGACTGTTACCTACGAGCAGTACTTC
14,TRBJ2-5,.,.,TRBV4-3,CASSQERLGETQYF,TGCGCCAGCAGCCAAGAGAGGCTAGGAGAGACCCAGTACTTC
14,TRBJ2-5,.,many,TRBV25-1,CASSVSGTRGDQYF,TGTGCCAGCAGTGTCAGCGGGACCAGGGGGGACCAGTACTTC
16,TRBJ2-3,TRBD2,many,TRBV5-1,CASSSLAGGGTDTQYF,TGCGCCAGCAGCTCCCTAGCGGGAGGGGGCACAGATACGCAGTATTTT
14,TRBJ1-4,.,many,TRBV28,CASSLAPGLAKLFF,TGTGCCAGCAGTTTAGCCCCGGGATTGGCAAAACTGTTTTTT
15,TRBJ1-4,TRBD1,.,TRBV28,CASSLLGQGEEKLFF,TGTGCCAGCAGTTTATTAGGTCAGGGGGAGGAAAAACTGTTTTTT
13,TRBJ2-5,TRBD1,many,TRBV10-2,CASLQGAGGTQYF,TGCGCCAGCCTACAGGGGGCCGGGGGGACCCAGTACTTC